The 18 T cell receptor beta chains below were found in one sample sequenced in a study of a mutant IDH1 vaccine in newly diagnosed glioma listed by TCRdb under 2021. Libraries were built with the immunoSEQ multiplex PCR assay. The table comes from immuneACCESS by way of TCRdb, which keeps in-frame sequences with V and J called. Part of the clones is missing from these tables; in studies checked, under half for an unresolved V gene and the rest for unknown reasons. The sample data list about 28,000 clones, and 89% of these were observed just once. More than 15% of the sample comes from the top ten. Their antigens are not known. According to the study, the label for this sample's time point signals: week 5, during vaccination. Every vaccine dose consisted of 300 ug of a 20-mer mutant IDH1 peptide in Montanide, administered subcutaneously together with topical imiquimod. The sequences come from PBMCs, collected from a glioma patient whose treatment included an IDH1 peptide vaccine. Receptor source: a man between 18 and 29 years old with glioma.

The chain employs TRBV7-2 and TRBJ2-7; 8 nucleotides align to TRBD2. CDR1 is SGHTA, CDR2 FQGNSA, per germline. Trimming removed 6 bases from V and 7 bases from J; junction bases left unmatched: 11. This CDR3 is built from 14 residues. The CDR3 here is CASSQLSGTWEQYF. The CDR3 coding sequence is TGTGCCAGCAGTCAGCTTAGCGGGACATGGGAGCAGTACTTC. Combining the CDR3 with reference TRBV7-2 and TRBJ2-7 gives the whole variable domain GAGVSQSPSNKVTEKGKDVELRCDPISGHTALYWYRQSLGQGLEFLIYFQGNSAPDKSGLPSDRFSAERTGGSVSTLTIQRTQQEDSAVYLCASSQLSGTWEQYFGPGTRLTVT.

The rearrangement joins TRBV2 to TRBJ2-2; 9 bases are a match to TRBD1. Unmatched junction bases numbered 5, after V lost 6 bases and J lost 3 bases. Germline values: CDR1 SNHLY, CDR2 FYNNEI. This CDR3 is 15 amino acids long. CDR3 coding DNA: TGTGCCAGCAGAGTCACAGGGGGCCACACCGGGGAGCTGTTTTTT. This codes for CASRVTGGHTGELFF.

V is TRBV7-2 and J is TRBJ2-3; 10 bases fit TRBD2. There are 17 residues in the CDR3. Germline V gene lookup returns CDR1 SGHTA and CDR2 FQGNSA. Losses at the gene ends were 5 bases for V and 4 bases for J; bases not matched to a gene: 12. The CDR3 sequence: CASSLTVSSGSPDTQYF. The CDR3 DNA reads as TGTGCCAGCAGCCTCACTGTGTCTAGCGGGAGTCCAGATACGCAGTATTTT.

The chain carries TRBV30 and TRBJ1-2; TRBD1 matches 8 bases. The CDR3 runs to 16 residues. J gave up 8 bases and V 2 bases, and 16 bases lay outside the gene matches. Germline loops: CDR1 GTSNPN, CDR2 SVGIG (reference sequence). The CDR3 DNA follows: TGTGCCTGGAGTACAGACGGGACAGGTGCCTTAGGGGGCTACACCTTC. Its protein is CAWSTDGTGALGGYTF. The full variable domain, its missing parts supplied by reference TRBV30 and TRBJ1-2, is SQTIHQWPATLVQPVGSPLSLECTVEGTSNPNLYWYRQAAGRGLQLLFYSVGIGQISSEVPQNLSASRPQDRQFILSSKKLLLSDSGFYLCAWSTDGTGALGGYTFGSGTRLTVV.

This rearrangement joins TRBV7-2 to TRBJ1-6; TRBD1 is a possible D gene (6 bases). Germline V lookup: CDR1 SGHTA, CDR2 FQGNSA. V lost 6 bases to trimming and J lost 7 bases, with 13 bases between them. The CDR3 totals 14 residues. CDR3 residues: CASSGPGGNSPLHF. The CDR3 nucleotides are TGTGCCAGCAGTGGACCGGGGGGCAATTCACCCCTCCACTTT.

The V and J genes are TRBV29-1 and TRBJ1-1; 8 bases line up with TRBD1. CDR3 length: 12 amino acids. CDR1 is SQVTM, CDR2 ANQGSEA, per germline. The V segment lost 6 bases and the J segment 4 bases; nucleotides outside the gene matches: 4. Written as DNA, the CDR3 is TGCAGCGTGACAGGGGTGGGCACTGAAGCTTTCTTT. Translating it yields CSVTGVGTEAFF.

This chain joins TRBV30 and TRBJ1-1, with D unclear. CDR3 length: 13 residues. Per the germline V gene, CDR1 is GTSNPN and CDR2 is SVGIG (reference sequence). V was trimmed by 2 bases and J by 4 bases, leaving 11 bases between them. The CDR3 DNA is TGTGCCTGGAGTCGGGTAATTACCACTGAAGCTTTCTTT. Translating it yields CAWSRVITTEAFF.

This chain connects TRBV30 to TRBJ1-6; D possibly corresponds to TRBD1 (6 bases). There are 14 residues in the CDR3. Trimming took 0 bases from V and 10 from J, leaving 13 bases between them. Per germline, CDR1 GTSNPN and CDR2 SVGIG (reference sequence). The CDR3 DNA sequence: TGTGCCTGGAGTGTTCCGGCAGGGGACTCACCCCTCCACTTT. Protein product: CAWSVPAGDSPLHF.

The gene calls are TRBV2 and TRBJ2-5; tentative D call: TRBD1 (6 bases). Trimming removed 5 bases from V and 5 bases from J, with 18 bases in between. This CDR3 has 15 amino acids. The germline gives CDR1 SNHLY, CDR2 FYNNEI. The CDR3 DNA is TGTGCCAGCAGTCCGCGACAGGCCCTCGGGGAGACCCAGTACTTC. This codes for CASSPRQALGETQYF.

The chain has TRBV18 and TRBJ1-1; D is undetermined. The CDR3 loop spans 13 amino acids. V was cut by 3 bases and J by 8 bases, with 13 bases left in between. Germline V gene sequence: CDR1 KGHSH, CDR2 LQKENI. The DNA of the CDR3 is TGTGCCAGCTCACCCGGGGTCTCGAGCGAAGCTTTCTTT. Translating it yields CASSPGVSSEAFF.

V is TRBV4-3 and J is TRBJ1-3, with D possibly TRBD1 on 5 matching bases. CDR1 and CDR2 from the germline V gene are LGHNA and YSLEER. Trimming took 0 bases from V and 4 from J, leaving 10 bases between them. The CDR3 is 15 residues long. The CDR3 DNA sequence: TGCGCCAGCAGCCAAGATCCCCAGGGAGGAAACACCATATATTTT. Translation gives CASSQDPQGGNTIYF.

V is TRBV30 and J is TRBJ1-1; D possibly corresponds to TRBD1 (5 bases). This CDR3 is built from 13 residues. Germline CDR1 and CDR2: GTSNPN and SVGIG (reference sequence). The germline V and J ends were trimmed by 3 bases and 4 bases, with 12 bases remaining between them. The CDR3 here is CAWRLLGGTEAFF. CDR3 nucleotides: TGTGCCTGGAGACTACTCGGGGGCACTGAAGCTTTCTTT.

A remark on this clone: Distinct nucleotide sequences in the sample also encode this CDR3. The chain links TRBV15 to TRBJ1-5, with 7 bases that match TRBD1. Trimming removed 3 bases from V and 5 bases from J; junction bases left unmatched: 4. This CDR3 has 14 amino acids. Germline CDR1 reads LNHNV; CDR2 reads YYDKDF (reference sequence). The CDR3 loop is CATSREQGHQPQHF. The CDR3, as DNA: TGTGCCACCAGCAGGGAACAGGGGCATCAGCCCCAGCATTTT.

The chain recombines TRBV7-2 with TRBJ1-5; D might be TRBD1 (6 bases). The germline V gene encodes CDR1 SGHTA and CDR2 FQGNSA. This CDR3 spans 16 amino acids. The ends were cut back, 1 base at V and 0 bases at J, with 10 bases in the middle. CDR3 DNA: TGTGCCAGCAGCTTAGTAGGACAGTATAGCAATCAGCCCCAGCATTTT. Residues: CASSLVGQYSNQPQHF.

J is TRBJ2-7 and V is TRBV7-2, with TRBD1 as a possible D gene (6 bases). V was pared by 5 bases and J by 3 bases, with 14 bases between. The V gene's germline CDR1 is SGHTA and CDR2 FQGNSA. This CDR3 is built from 14 residues. The CDR3 region is CASSKTGISYEQYF. The CDR3 DNA is TGTGCCAGCAGCAAAACAGGGATCAGCTACGAGCAGTACTTC. Full variable domain (rest looked up from reference TRBV7-2 and TRBJ2-7): GAGVSQSPSNKVTEKGKDVELRCDPISGHTALYWYRQSLGQGLEFLIYFQGNSAPDKSGLPSDRFSAERTGGSVSTLTIQRTQQEDSAVYLCASSKTGISYEQYFGPGTRLTVT.

V usage is TRBV5-6 and J usage is TRBJ2-7; a possible D gene is TRBD1 (5 bases). Germline values: CDR1 SGHDT, CDR2 YYEEEE. With 4 bases removed from V and 0 bases from J, the gap between germline ends came to 17 bases. The CDR3 length is 16 residues. The CDR3 is CASSASWGILSYEQYF. Here the CDR3 DNA reads TGTGCCAGCAGCGCGTCCTGGGGCATTCTCTCCTACGAGCAGTACTTC. Using reference TRBV5-6 and TRBJ2-7 for the parts outside the CDR3, the full variable domain is DAGVTQSPTHLIKTRGQQVTLRCSPKSGHDTVSWYQQALGQGPQFIFQYYEEEERQRGNFPDRFSGHQFPNYSSELNVNALLLGDSALYLCASSASWGILSYEQYFGPGTRLTVT.

The chain has TRBV6-5 and TRBJ1-5; TRBD1 might be the D (5 bases). Germline CDR1 is MNHEY and CDR2 is SVGAGI. V gave up 4 bases and J gave up 4 bases, with 11 bases separating them. The CDR3 runs 14 residues. DNA for the CDR3: TGTGCCAGCAGTTTACGACGGGGGAATCAGCCCCAGCATTTT. Translated: CASSLRRGNQPQHF.

The V and J genes are TRBV25-1 and TRBJ1-1, with a weak D call TRBD1 (6 bases). Trimming took 3 bases from V and 1 from J, leaving 15 bases between them. Germline values: CDR1 MGHDK, CDR2 SYGVNS. The CDR3 is 16 residues long. CDR3 DNA sequence: TGTGCCAGCAGTGACTCAATTGGGGGCGGGAACACTGAAGCTTTCTTT. Protein product: CASSDSIGGGNTEAFF.